This TCR beta chain came from a study of T cells in Graves' hyperthyroidism and ophthalmopathy. Many counts were recorded for this clonotype. Stable disease denoted Graves' hyperthyroidism without ophthalmopathy progression within 18 months. Each 10 ml fresh peripheral blood draw supplied the PBMCs. There are 15 residues in the CDR3. The germline gives CDR1 PRHDT, CDR2 FYEKMQ (reference sequence). V lost 5 bases and J 4 bases, leaving 17 bases between the germline ends. The investigators amplified TCR beta CDR3 regions from RNA transcripts. HTBI primers were employed in a first-round RT-PCR of the TCR CDR3. TCRdb used MiXCR to reprocess the multiplex PCR reads, holding one entry per CDR3 protein. Among hundreds of thousands of distinct CDR3 sequences listed, 15% were seen once.

This sequence was found in a woman aged 25 to 45 with Graves' hyperthyroidism. This chain joins TRBV13 and TRBJ2-5, with a tentative D call TRBD2 (5 bases). Sequencing was done on a sample of blood. The DNA of the CDR3 is TGTGCCAGCAGCAGGAGGACTGGTCCAAGAGAGACCCAGTACTTC. As protein: CASSRRTGPRETQYF.